The 5 T cell receptor beta chains below come from one sample, sequenced in a study of identical twins. Each CDR3 protein gets one entry after TCRdb re-called the 5' RACE reads with MiXCR. This table has around 470,000 distinct CDR3 sequences, 14% appearing once. In addition, the sample was reused for a study of yellow fever vaccine responses in identical twins.

Sample: CD4+ T cells sorted from blood. These receptors were collected from a woman between 18 and 29 years old in good health.

This clonotype was seen a few times. The V gene is TRBV6-2 or TRBV6-3, the J gene TRBJ2-2; 7 nucleotides match TRBD1. CDR3 length equals 13 residues. Germline values: CDR1 MNHEY, CDR2 SVGEGT. With V trimmed by 10 bases and J by 2 bases, 4 bases remained unmatched. The CDR3 DNA reads TGTGCCAACCGGGACAGTAACACCGGGGAGCTGTTTTTT. Protein: CANRDSNTGELFF.

CDR3 sequence (DNA): TGTGCCAGCATGGGGGCAGGGGTCCAGCCCGAGCAGTACTTC. Translating gives CASMGAGVQPEQYF. The rearrangement links TRBV25-1 to TRBJ2-7, with D maybe TRBD1 (6 bases). The V end was cut by 7 bases, the J end by 6 bases, with 19 bases between. The CDR3 runs 14 residues. Germline V gene lookup returns CDR1 MGHDK and CDR2 SYGVNS.

V usage is TRBV12-3 or TRBV12-4 and J usage is TRBJ2-5; TRBD2 might be the D (6 bases). This CDR3 contains 16 residues. The germline V and J ends were trimmed by 7 bases and 4 bases, with 22 bases remaining between them. The CDR3 DNA is TGTGCCAGCACGAAAACTAGCTTCGGGAAACGAGAGACCCAGTACTTC. Its translation is CASTKTSFGKRETQYF.

This clonotype was detected a few times. The rearrangement joins TRBV6-1 to TRBJ1-2; D gene ambiguous. The V gene's germline CDR1 is MNHNS and CDR2 SASEGT. Deletions cut 7 bases from V and 5 bases from J, with 23 bases between. This CDR3 spans 16 amino acids. CDR3 sequence: CASIYRASPPSYGYTF. CDR3 nucleotides: TGTGCCAGCATCTACCGTGCTTCTCCCCCAAGTTATGGCTACACCTTC.

This clonotype appeared once. V is TRBV3-1 and J is TRBJ2-2; 9 nucleotides agree with TRBD2. CDR1 and CDR2 (germline): LGHDT, YNNKEL (reference sequence). V trimming: 1 base; J trimming: 0 bases; junction bases outside the gene matches: 6. CDR3 length: 18 amino acids. The CDR3 sequence is CASSQGIPSGTNTGELFF. The CDR3 DNA follows: TGTGCCAGCAGCCAAGGGATCCCTAGCGGGACGAACACCGGGGAGCTGTTTTTT.